This T cell receptor beta chain was retrieved from a study of OX40 agonist ivuxolimab in advanced cancers. For the study at large: From about 23 to 85 years was the age range, with a mean of roughly 64 years, and roughly 83% were male. One patient with hepatocellular carcinoma and two with cutaneous melanoma, three in all, had partial responses. Study-wide findings and caveats: Undetermined was the antigen specificity of the expanded peripheral T cells. People who partly responded at 0.1-3.0 mg/kg had some of the least clonal expansion seen.

Data came from immunoSEQ multiplex PCR; TCRdb stores just in-frame clones and leaves some out. The sample consists of about 35,000 clones, nearly 75% of them appearing once. From germline, CDR1 is SGDLS and CDR2 YYNGEE. The CDR3 totals 14 residues. The ends were cut back, 6 bases at V and 1 base at J, with 10 bases in the middle. On this clone itself: Its cognate antigen is unknown.

The chain is built from TRBV9 and TRBJ2-2, with D possibly being TRBD2 (5 bases). The receptor's source is an adult with an advanced solid tumor such as melanoma, head and neck, liver or kidney cancer. The sample consisted of CD4+ or CD8+ T cells sorted from blood, taken in a trial of the OX40 agonist ivuxolimab. The CDR3 here is CASKTTGNTGELFF. The CDR3 DNA sequence: TGTGCCAGCAAGACTACGGGGAACACCGGGGAGCTGTTTTTT.